The following is a T cell receptor (beta chain) sequence with its context. Its antigen is currently unknown. Timing groups of about 4 and about 12 weeks for second doses were pooled. This entry comes from a study of T cell responses to AZD1222 COVID-19 vaccine. The repertoire was sequenced with immunoSEQ multiplex PCR; TCRdb's copy has only in-frame clones and lacks some. This table has under 200,000 clones, about 90% appearing once. The CDR3 contains 16 residues. From germline, CDR1 is LNHNV and CDR2 YYDKDF (reference sequence). Trimming left V 0 bases short and J 2 bases short, with 13 bases between. Overall study results and limits: Spike-spanning, vaccine-associated CD4 TCRs were dominant at 160-218 and 743-854. Unmutated variant regions are reportedly the target of nearly half of TCRs that are spike-specific. The donors showed a predominance of white British ancestry and of females, with possible underestimation of clonal diversity.

The chain uses TRBV15 and TRBJ1-2; D is undetermined. This sample comprised peripheral blood, obtained 28 days after the second AZD1222 dose. This receptor was identified in an adult who received the AZD1222 COVID-19 vaccine. CDR3 sequence (DNA): TGTGCCACCAGCAGAGATAGATTAGGTTTGAACTATGGCTACACCTTC. Translation gives CATSRDRLGLNYGYTF.